Given below is one TCR beta chain in context. What it recognizes is unknown. The sample is drawn from a study of T cell responses to AZD1222 COVID-19 vaccine. Across the study: Pooling covered second doses at about 4 or about 12 weeks.

Generated by immunoSEQ multiplex PCR, the TCRdb table keeps only in-frame clones and is missing some. The table includes over 70,000 clones, approximately 81% detected once. Study-level points and caveats: Most donors were white British and more were female, and clonal diversity was possibly underestimated. Baseline seropositivity characterized only six AZD1222 recipients.

This CDR3 has 11 residues. The junction had 6 bases not matched to a gene; V was cut back by 8 bases and J by 12 bases. Germline V gene sequence: CDR1 SNHLY, CDR2 FYNNEI. The sequence came from an adult in good health. The chain joins TRBV2 to TRBJ2-1; 8 nucleotides match TRBD2. The sample was peripheral blood, taken on day 0 of AZD1222 vaccination. CDR3 bases: TGTGCCAGCCGGGTGGGGACTAGGCAGTTCTTC. This gives the protein CASRVGTRQFF.